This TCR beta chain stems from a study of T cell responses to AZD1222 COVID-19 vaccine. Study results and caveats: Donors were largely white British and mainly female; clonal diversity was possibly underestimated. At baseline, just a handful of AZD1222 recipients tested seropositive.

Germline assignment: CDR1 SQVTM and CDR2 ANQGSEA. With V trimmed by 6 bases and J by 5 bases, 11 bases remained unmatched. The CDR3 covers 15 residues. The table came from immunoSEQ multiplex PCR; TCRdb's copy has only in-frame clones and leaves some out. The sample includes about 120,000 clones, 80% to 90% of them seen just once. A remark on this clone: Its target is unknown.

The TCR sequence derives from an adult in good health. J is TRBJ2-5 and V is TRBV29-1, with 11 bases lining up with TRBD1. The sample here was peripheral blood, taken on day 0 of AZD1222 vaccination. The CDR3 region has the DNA TGCAGCGTCTATTACACGGGACAGGGGGTGGAGACCCAGTACTTC. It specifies CSVYYTGQGVETQYF. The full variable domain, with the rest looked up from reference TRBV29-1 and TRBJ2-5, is SAVISQKPSRDICQRGTSLTIQCQVDSQVTMMFWYRQQPGQSLTLIATANQGSEATYESGFVIDKFPISRPNLTFSTLTVSNMSPEDSSIYLCSVYYTGQGVETQYFGPGTRLLVL.